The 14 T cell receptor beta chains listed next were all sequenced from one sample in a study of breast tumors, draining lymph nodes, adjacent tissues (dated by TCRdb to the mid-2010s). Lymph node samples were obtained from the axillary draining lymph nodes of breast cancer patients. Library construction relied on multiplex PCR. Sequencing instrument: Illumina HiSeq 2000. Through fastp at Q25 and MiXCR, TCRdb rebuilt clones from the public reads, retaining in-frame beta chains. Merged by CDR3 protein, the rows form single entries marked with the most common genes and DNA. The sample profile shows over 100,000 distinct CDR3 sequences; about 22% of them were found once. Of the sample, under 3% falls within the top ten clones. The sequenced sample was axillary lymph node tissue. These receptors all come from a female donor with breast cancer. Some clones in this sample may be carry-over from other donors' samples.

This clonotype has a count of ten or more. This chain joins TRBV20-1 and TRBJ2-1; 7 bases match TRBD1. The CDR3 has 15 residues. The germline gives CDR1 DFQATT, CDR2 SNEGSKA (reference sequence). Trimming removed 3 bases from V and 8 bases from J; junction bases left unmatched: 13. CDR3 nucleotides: TGCAGTGCTAGTGTGGGGCTGCCCCAGGGGGATGAGCAGTTCTTC. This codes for CSASVGLPQGDEQFF.

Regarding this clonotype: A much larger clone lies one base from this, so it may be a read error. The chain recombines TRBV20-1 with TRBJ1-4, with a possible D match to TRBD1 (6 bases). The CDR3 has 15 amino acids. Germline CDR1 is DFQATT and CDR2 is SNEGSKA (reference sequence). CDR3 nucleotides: TGCTGTGCTAGAGGATTGGAACAGGGTAATGAAAAACTGTTTTTT. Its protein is CCARGLEQGNEKLFF.

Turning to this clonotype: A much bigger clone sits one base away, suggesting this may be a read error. The CDR3 DNA follows: TGTGCCAGCAGCTCGGGGCGCTACGAGCAGTACTTC. Protein sequence: CASSSGRYEQYF. The V call is TRBV5-6, the J call TRBJ2-7; perhaps D is TRBD1 or TRBD2 (5 bases each). CDR1 SGHDT and CDR2 YYEEEE come from the germline V gene. V was clipped by 3 bases and J by 3 bases, with 7 bases between them. This CDR3 spans 12 amino acids.

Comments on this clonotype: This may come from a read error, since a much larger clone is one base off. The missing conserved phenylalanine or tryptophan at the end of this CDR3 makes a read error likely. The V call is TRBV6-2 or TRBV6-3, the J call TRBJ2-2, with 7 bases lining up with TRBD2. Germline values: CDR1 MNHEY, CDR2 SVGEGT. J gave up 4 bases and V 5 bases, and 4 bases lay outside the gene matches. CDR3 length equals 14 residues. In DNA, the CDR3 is TGTGCCAGCAGTCAGACTAGCACCACCGGGGAGCTGTTTGTT. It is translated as CASSQTSTTGELFV.

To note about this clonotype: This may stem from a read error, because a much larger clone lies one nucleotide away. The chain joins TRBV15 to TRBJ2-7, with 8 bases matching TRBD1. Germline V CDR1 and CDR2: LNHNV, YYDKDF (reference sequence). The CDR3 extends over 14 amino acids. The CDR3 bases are TGTGCCAACAGCCTCGGGACAGGCCCCTACGAGCAGTACTTC. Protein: CANSLGTGPYEQYF.

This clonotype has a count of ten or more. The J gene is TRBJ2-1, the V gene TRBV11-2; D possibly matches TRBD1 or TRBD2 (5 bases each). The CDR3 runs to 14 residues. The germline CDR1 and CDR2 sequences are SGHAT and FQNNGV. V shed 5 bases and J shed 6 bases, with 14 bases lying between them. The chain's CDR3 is CASSATNGGNEQFF. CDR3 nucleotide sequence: TGTGCCAGCAGCGCGACAAATGGGGGCAATGAGCAGTTCTTC.

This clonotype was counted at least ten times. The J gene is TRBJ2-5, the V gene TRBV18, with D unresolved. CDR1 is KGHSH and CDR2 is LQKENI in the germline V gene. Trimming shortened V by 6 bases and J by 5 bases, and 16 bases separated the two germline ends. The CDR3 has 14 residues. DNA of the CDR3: TGTGCCAGCTCTCAAAGGGCAACGGAGGAGACCCAGTACTTC. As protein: CASSQRATEETQYF.

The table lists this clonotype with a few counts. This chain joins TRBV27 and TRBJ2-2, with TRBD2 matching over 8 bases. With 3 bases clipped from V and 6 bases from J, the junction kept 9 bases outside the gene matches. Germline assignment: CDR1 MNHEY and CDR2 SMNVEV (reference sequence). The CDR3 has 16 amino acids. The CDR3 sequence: CASSFLGSSGPGELFF. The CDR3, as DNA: TGTGCCAGCAGTTTTTTAGGGTCTAGCGGGCCCGGGGAGCTGTTTTTT.

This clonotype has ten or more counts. The CDR3 nucleotides are TGCAGTGCTAGGGTCTCCTCCTACGAGCAGTACTTC. It specifies CSARVSSYEQYF. The gene calls are TRBV20-1 and TRBJ2-7; D uncertain. Germline V CDR1 and CDR2: DFQATT, SNEGSKA (reference sequence). V dropped 3 bases and J dropped 0 bases, with 6 bases sitting between them. There are 12 residues in the CDR3.

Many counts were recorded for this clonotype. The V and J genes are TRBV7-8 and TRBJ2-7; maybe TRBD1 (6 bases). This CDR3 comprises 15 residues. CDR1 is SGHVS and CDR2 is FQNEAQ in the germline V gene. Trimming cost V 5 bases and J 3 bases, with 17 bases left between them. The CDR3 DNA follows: TGTGCCAGCAGCCCCCCCCCCCGGGGACACTACGAGCAGTACTTC. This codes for CASSPPPRGHYEQYF.

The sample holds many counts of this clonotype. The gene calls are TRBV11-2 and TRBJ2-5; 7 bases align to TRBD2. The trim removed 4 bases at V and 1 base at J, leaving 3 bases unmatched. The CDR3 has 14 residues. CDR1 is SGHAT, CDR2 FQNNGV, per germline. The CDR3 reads CASSWSGVQETQYF. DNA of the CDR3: TGTGCCAGCAGCTGGAGCGGGGTCCAAGAGACCCAGTACTTC.

The CDR3 is CASSTKLPGSGNTIYF. In DNA, the CDR3 is TGTGCCAGCTCCACAAAGCTGCCGGGGTCTGGAAACACCATATATTTT. The chain carries TRBV18 and TRBJ1-3; D is uncertain. This CDR3 spans 16 amino acids. Trimming cost V 6 bases and J 1 base, with 16 bases left between them. In germline, CDR1 is KGHSH, CDR2 LQKENI.

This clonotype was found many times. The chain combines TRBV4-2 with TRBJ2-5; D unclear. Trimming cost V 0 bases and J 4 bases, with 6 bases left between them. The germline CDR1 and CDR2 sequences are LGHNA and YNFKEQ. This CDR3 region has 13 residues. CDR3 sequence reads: CASSQDIRETQYF. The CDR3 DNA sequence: TGTGCCAGCAGCCAAGATATACGAGAGACCCAGTACTTC.

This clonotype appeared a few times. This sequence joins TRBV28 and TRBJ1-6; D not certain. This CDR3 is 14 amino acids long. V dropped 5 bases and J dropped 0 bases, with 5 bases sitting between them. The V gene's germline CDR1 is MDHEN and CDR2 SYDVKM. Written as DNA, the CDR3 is TGTGCCAGCAGTCCGAGCTCCTATAATTCACCCCTCCACTTT. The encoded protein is CASSPSSYNSPLHF.